This TCR beta chain was recovered during a study of T-cell memory formation after mild COVID-19. The study, taken as a whole, reports: Clones that contracted from day 15 to 85 had balanced CD4/CD8; later expanders were CD4+ biased. Shrinking CD4+ clones resided mostly in CM and EM, and CD8+ ones in EMRA. Whether second-wave clones peaking at day 37 were SARS-CoV-2 specific went unconfirmed.

This CDR3 has 19 amino acids. Germline loops: CDR1 LNHNV, CDR2 YYDKDF (reference sequence). J gave up 6 bases and V 1 base, and 12 bases lay outside the gene matches. TCR alpha and TCR beta cDNA libraries carrying sample barcodes and UMIs were produced by 5'RACE using constant-segment primers. TCRdb passed the 5' RACE reads through MiXCR, listing each CDR3 protein once. Of 470,000 or so distinct CDR3 sequences in the sample, roughly 25% were seen once. There are a few counts of this clonotype. Antigen unknown. This TCR was sampled from an adult woman who had mild COVID-19 (a few samples of this study predate the infection). Cell type and time point are not known. This sequence joins TRBV15 and TRBJ2-1; 13 bases align to TRBD2. What was sequenced was PBMCs or a T cell subset sorted from them (not recorded which). The CDR3 sequence is CATSRGPRTSGSMGNEQFF. CDR3 bases: TGTGCCACCAGCAGAGGCCCCCGGACTAGCGGGAGTATGGGCAATGAGCAGTTCTTC.